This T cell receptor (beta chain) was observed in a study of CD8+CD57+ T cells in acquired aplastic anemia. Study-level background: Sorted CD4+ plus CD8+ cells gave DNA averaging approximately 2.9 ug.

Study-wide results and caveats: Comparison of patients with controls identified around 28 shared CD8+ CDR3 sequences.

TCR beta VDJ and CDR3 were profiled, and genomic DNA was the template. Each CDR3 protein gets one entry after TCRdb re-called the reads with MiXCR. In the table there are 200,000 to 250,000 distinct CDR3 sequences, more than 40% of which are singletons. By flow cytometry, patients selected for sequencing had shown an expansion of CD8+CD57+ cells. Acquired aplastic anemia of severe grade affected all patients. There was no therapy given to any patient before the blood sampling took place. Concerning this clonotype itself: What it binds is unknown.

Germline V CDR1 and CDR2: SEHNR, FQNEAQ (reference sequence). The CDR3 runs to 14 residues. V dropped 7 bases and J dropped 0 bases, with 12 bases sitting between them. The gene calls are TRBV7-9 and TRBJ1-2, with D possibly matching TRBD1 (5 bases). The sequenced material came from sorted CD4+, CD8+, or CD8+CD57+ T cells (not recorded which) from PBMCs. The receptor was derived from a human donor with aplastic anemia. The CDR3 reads CASTGRTTNYGYTF. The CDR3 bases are TGTGCCAGCACGGGACGGACAACTAACTATGGCTACACCTTC.